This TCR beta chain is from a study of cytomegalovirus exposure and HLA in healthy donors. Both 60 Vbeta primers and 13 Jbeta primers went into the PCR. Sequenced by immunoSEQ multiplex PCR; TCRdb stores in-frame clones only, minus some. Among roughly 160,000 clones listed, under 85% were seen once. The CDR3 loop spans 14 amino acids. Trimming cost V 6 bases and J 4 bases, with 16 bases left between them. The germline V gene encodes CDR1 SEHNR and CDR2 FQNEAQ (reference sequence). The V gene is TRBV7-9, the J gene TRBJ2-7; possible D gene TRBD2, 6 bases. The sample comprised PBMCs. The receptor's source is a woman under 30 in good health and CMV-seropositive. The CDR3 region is CASSRPGLRYEQYF. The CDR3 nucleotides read TGTGCCAGCAGTCGTCCGGGACTCAGGTACGAGCAGTACTTC.